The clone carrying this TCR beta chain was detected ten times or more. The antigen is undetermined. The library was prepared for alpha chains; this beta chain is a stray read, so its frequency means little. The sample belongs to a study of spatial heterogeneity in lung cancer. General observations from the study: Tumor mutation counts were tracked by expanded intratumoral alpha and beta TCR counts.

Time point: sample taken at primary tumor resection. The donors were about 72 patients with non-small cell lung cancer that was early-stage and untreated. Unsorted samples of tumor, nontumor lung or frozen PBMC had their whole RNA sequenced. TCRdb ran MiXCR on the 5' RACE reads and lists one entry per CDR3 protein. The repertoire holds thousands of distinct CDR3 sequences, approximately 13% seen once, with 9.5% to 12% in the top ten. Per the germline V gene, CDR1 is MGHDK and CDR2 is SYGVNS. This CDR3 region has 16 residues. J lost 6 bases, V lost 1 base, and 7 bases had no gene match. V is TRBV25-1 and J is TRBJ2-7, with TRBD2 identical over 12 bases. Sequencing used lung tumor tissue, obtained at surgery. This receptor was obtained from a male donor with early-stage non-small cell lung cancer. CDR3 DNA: TGTGCCAGCAGTGAATCTTCACTAGCGGGAGGATTCGAGCAGTACTTC. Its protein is CASSESSLAGGFEQYF.